Detailed here is one TCR beta chain. These data are taken from a study of T cell changes during pregnancy in multiple sclerosis. Germline-derived CDR1 and CDR2 are SQVTM and ANQGSEA. This CDR3 is 15 amino acids long. V lost 3 bases, J lost 4 bases, and 19 bases lay in between. Here immunoSEQ multiplex PCR was the method, and the copy in TCRdb shows in-frame clones only, minus some. This sample yields about 42,000 clones, of which about 91% are seen a single time; 0.5% belongs to the top ten. The J gene is TRBJ2-7, the V gene TRBV29-1, with a possible D match to TRBD1 (6 bases). The specimen comprised CD4+ T cells from peripheral blood mononuclear cells, sampled in the second trimester of pregnancy. This TCR was recovered from a female donor in good health, enrolled as a control in a pregnancy study. The DNA of the CDR3 is TGCAGCGTTGACACTAGGCAGGGTGGGACATACGAGCAGTACTTC. This gives the protein CSVDTRQGGTYEQYF.